Below are 10 T cell receptor beta chains sequenced from a single sample in a study of blood T cells in healthy people across ages. PCR was performed a second time for roughly 7 to 11 cycles using a sample-barcoded 5' primer and a J-beta primer mix. TCRdb ran MiXCR on the 5' RACE reads and lists one entry per CDR3 protein. The sample has about 1.7 million distinct CDR3 sequences, about 30% seen once. What was sequenced was blood. These receptors were taken from a woman under 40 in good health.

V usage is TRBV5-1 and J usage is TRBJ2-1, with 10 bases fitting TRBD2. The CDR3 is 17 residues long. Unmatched junction bases numbered 6, after V lost 1 base and J lost 2 bases. CDR1 is SGHRS, CDR2 YFSETQ, per germline. For the CDR3, the DNA is TGCGCCAGCAGCTTGAAGGGCAGCGGGAGGGCCTACAATGAGCAGTTCTTC. Translated: CASSLKGSGRAYNEQFF.

The genes are TRBV5-5 and TRBJ2-5; 8 bases line up with TRBD2. The V gene's germline CDR1 is SGHKS and CDR2 YYEKEE (reference sequence). V lost 1 base and J lost 5; bases outside the gene matches: 4. The CDR3 is 14 amino acids. The CDR3 sequence: CASSLSSGVETQYF. The CDR3 DNA reads TGTGCCAGCAGCTTGAGTAGCGGGGTGGAGACCCAGTACTTC.

Regarding this clonotype: Mismatch with germline at one junction end may stem from a read error. CDR3 DNA sequence: TGCGGTGCTAGAGATTCCCAAGGGGCTAGTACCTACGGTGAGCAGTTCTTC. The encoded protein is CGARDSQGASTYGEQFF. The chain joins TRBV20-1 to TRBJ2-1; the D gene is possibly TRBD1 (5 bases). This CDR3 spans 17 amino acids. The V gene's germline CDR1 is DFQATT and CDR2 SNEGSKA (reference sequence).

About this clonotype: A much larger clonotype is one base distant, so this may be a read error. The chain joins TRBV10-3 to TRBJ1-5; D not resolved. Per germline, CDR1 ENHRY and CDR2 SYGVKD. With 3 bases removed from V and 3 bases from J, the gap between germline ends came to 12 bases. The CDR3 is 15 amino acids. The CDR3 spells CAISEGGWDNQPQHF. The CDR3 bases are TGTGCCATCAGTGAAGGAGGGTGGGACAATCAGCCCCAGCATTTT.

The J gene is TRBJ2-7, the V gene TRBV20-1; the match to TRBD2 covers 8 bases. The CDR3 is 13 amino acids. The germline gives CDR1 DFQATT, CDR2 SNEGSKA (reference sequence). The ends lost 6 bases at V and 12 bases at J; junction bases unmatched: 16. The CDR3 is CSAGVAGGGSGYF. CDR3 bases: TGCAGTGCGGGGGTTGCGGGAGGCGGTTCCGGGTACTTC.

This chain uses TRBV7-9 with TRBJ2-3, with a tentative D call TRBD1 (6 bases). Looked up from germline, CDR1 is SEHNR and CDR2 is FQNEAQ (reference sequence). Deletions cut 6 bases from V and 2 bases from J, with 12 bases between. The CDR3 spans 14 residues. The CDR3 DNA follows: TGTGCCAGCAGATCCCGGGACAACACAGATACGCAGTATTTT. It codes for CASRSRDNTDTQYF.

V usage is TRBV12-3 or TRBV12-4 and J usage is TRBJ1-1; tentative D call: TRBD1 (6 bases). This CDR3 has 16 amino acids. Trimming took off 2 bases at V and 3 bases at J, with 16 bases between the two ends. In nucleotides, the CDR3 is TGTGCCAGCAGTTTATCCTCGGGGGCCGGTGACACTGAAGCTTTCTTT. Translation gives CASSLSSGAGDTEAFF.

About this clonotype: A clone one base away is much larger, so this may be a read error. The rearrangement joins TRBV7-3 to TRBJ2-1, with D tentatively TRBD2 (5 bases). The ends were cut back, 2 bases at V and 10 bases at J, with 15 bases in the middle. The CDR3 is 14 residues long. CDR1 is SGHTA and CDR2 is FQGTGA in the germline V gene. The CDR3 DNA reads TGTGCCAGCAGCTTAGAGGGAGAAGAGGGAGAGCAGTTCTTC. This translates into CASSLEGEEGEQFF.

CDR3 nucleotide sequence: TGTGCCATCAGAGGGACGAACACCGGGGAGCTGTTTTTT. This gives the protein CAIRGTNTGELFF. The chain recombines TRBV10-3 with TRBJ2-2; D unclear. Germline V gene lookup returns CDR1 ENHRY and CDR2 SYGVKD. The CDR3 contains 13 residues. Trimming removed 6 bases from V and 0 bases from J, with 5 bases in between.

This clonotype was recorded at least ten times. V is TRBV20-1 and J is TRBJ2-3; D uncertain. CDR1 and CDR2 from the germline V gene are DFQATT and SNEGSKA (reference sequence). Trimming left V 3 bases short and J 1 base short, with 11 bases between. The length of the CDR3 is 14 residues. CDR3 DNA: TGCAGTGCTAGTGCTCTATTCGGCACAGATACGCAGTATTTT. Protein: CSASALFGTDTQYF.